This T cell receptor (beta chain) was captured in a study of blood T cell repertoires in COVID-19 (dated by TCRdb to the early 2020s). Notes on the research overall: The collaborator samples originated in the United States, Italy and Spain and spanned the acute and convalescent phases of COVID-19. The dataset comprised deeply sampled blood TCRbeta repertoires from subjects exposed to, actively infected with, or recovered from COVID-19. Where HLA class I and class II types were available, the types were taken from metadata supplied by the sample provider, not from assay-based typing. The repertoires were released in a freely available public database meant as a resource for research on the immune response to SARS-CoV-2. The prospective study material was composed of cDNA or gDNA derived from T cells, B-cell-depleted T cells, or PBMCs. The samples were drawn from two sources: the first 160 participants of the ongoing ImmuneRACE study, and 950 to 1,500 subjects contributed by 6 global collaborators. The sample metadata nearly always contained a de-identified subject ID, COVID-19 status, age in years and sex. Summary of the overall study and its limitations: The quantity of clinical and demographic metadata differed by source and by participant and was supplied without curation.

Concerning this clone: Its cognate antigen has yet to be identified. Base qualities are missing; no much larger clone stands one base away.

The germline V gene gives CDR1 as SGHRS and CDR2 as YFSETQ. V and J are truncated by 1 base and 2 bases respectively, leaving an intervening sequence of 12 bases. Including cysteine and phenylalanine, the CDR3 has 15 amino acids. The CDR3 DNA has 45 bases and is translated from base 1. In the prospective study, participants were roughly 18 to 100 years old, resided in about two dozen geographic areas of the United States, and were enrolled through a virtual design. In the prospective study, cohorts were assigned on the basis of participant-reported clinical history obtained from a screening survey and a study questionnaire. ImmuneRACE Cohort 3 recovered participants were defined by two consecutive negative NP/OP PCR tests, healthcare professional clearance, or symptom resolution. In the prospective study, whole blood, serum and a nasopharyngeal or oropharyngeal swab were collected from each participant by mobile phlebotomists. Over a roughly two-month period, participants in the prospective study had the option of providing additional blood draws and questionnaires. Blood samples from the prospective study were shipped frozen or at room temperature prior to DNA extraction.

TCRbeta CDR3 regions were amplified from genomic DNA using the immunoSEQ Assay, a bias-controlled multiplex PCR. Concerning the study's data processing: The number of nucleated cells in each sample was estimated by amplification of reference gene primers within the assay. To quantify the absolute abundance of each unique TCRbeta CDR3 rearrangement, sequence reads were collapsed and filtered. For each sample, productive Simpson clonality was calculated as the square root of Simpson's diversity index over productive rearrangements. What TCRdb holds here is the immuneACCESS table cut down to in-frame rearrangements. Part of the clones is not present; checked against another copy, under half of the missing clones reflect an unresolved V gene, and the others are unexplained. V, J and clone size reflect that table, while D and trimming were determined from the DNA. The sample table lists roughly 300,000 clones, roughly 90% of them with a count of one. In total, the top ten clones hold around 1.1% of the sample.

Sequencing was performed on PBMCs or T cells enriched from blood (not recorded which). The clonotype was recovered from a woman in her 30s who had recovered from COVID-19. The V and J segments used are TRBV5-1 and TRBJ1-2, with TRBD1 perhaps the D gene, on 5 matching bases. The CDR3 reads CASSLWGRTNYGYTF. The DNA is TGCGCCAGCAGCTTGTGGGGCAGGACAAACTATGGCTACACCTTC.